The T cell receptor beta chain described here comes from a study of neurological immune-mediated disorders (dated by TCRdb to 2018 to 2020). Context from the whole study: The study compared peripheral blood TCR-beta repertoires of HTLV-I-associated myelopathy (HAM/TSP) patients, multiple sclerosis patients and healthy controls using UMI-based sequencing. Of the 68 subjects in the cohort, about 14 were HAM/TSP patients, approximately 34 were multiple sclerosis patients, and some 20 were healthy controls. The 106 TCR-beta libraries covered PBMC samples along with longitudinal samples, technical triplicates, and paired sorted CD4+ and CD8+ T-cell subsets. Longitudinal HAM/TSP and healthy donors were sampled at 3 time-points each (3-40 month intervals). Overall study outcomes, separate from this receptor: No identical CDR3 amino acid sequences were shared among expanded clones across subjects, suggesting private TCR-beta repertoires in all groups. TCR clonal expansion was highest in HAM/TSP patients and lowest in MS patients, with MS patients falling below even healthy controls.

This clonotype was observed at least ten times. The antigen it recognizes is unknown. No base quality information exists; no much larger clone differs at one position. cDNA synthesis used template-switch 5'RACE with a primer carrying a 10-nucleotide random unique molecular identifier tagging each TCR transcript. Every sequencing run yielded over 160 million TCR-beta sequences covering 15-18 subjects. The RNeasy kit was used for extraction of total RNA. The KAPA Real-time Library Amplification kit was used to amplify TCR-beta VDJ regions with primers targeting the TCR constant region and the 5'RACE anchor. Sample indexes and Illumina adaptors were added in a first PCR, and a second PCR then increased library yield. After purification with Ampure beads, the TCR product of roughly 650 bp was size-selected on a 2% E-gel SizeSelection system. Library quality was checked on a Bioanalyzer, concentration was measured with Qubit, and libraries were quantified with the Kapa Library Quantification kit before pooling. Paired-end 2 x 150 bp sequencing of the libraries was performed on an Illumina HiSeq 2500. To increase sequence diversity, 25-30% phiX was spiked into each library pool. Per the original workflow: The UMI-based MiGEC pipeline processed quality-filtered reads and removed over 80% of raw TCR sequences during error correction. VDJ genes were aligned to IMGT germline references, and clonotypes were defined by unique CDR3 amino acid sequence plus V-J genes. Clonal expansion, Shannon diversity and CDR3 relatedness (CalcPairwiseDistances, ClusterSamples) were evaluated with VDJtools, and phylogenetic trees were built with CLCbio workbench. Expanded clones were defined as having at least 8 unique UMIs, based on coefficient-of-variation modelling across technical triplicates. TCRdb's own reprocessing of the public reads used fastp at Q25 and MiXCR and kept productive beta chains. A single entry per CDR3 protein holds the most common genes and DNA from its merged rows. What appears here as the V and J calls and clone size reflects TCRdb's work, not the paper's. The table for this sample lists roughly 75,000 distinct CDR3 sequences; around 13% of them were counted only once. The ten largest clones capture approximately 4.6% of the sample.

V ends up 2 bases short and J 0 bases short, with an unmatched junction base count of 3. CDR1 DFQATT and CDR2 SNEGSKA are derived from the germline V gene (reference sequence). Inclusive of the bounding cysteine and phenylalanine, the CDR3 is 14 residues long. The only DNA kept is the CDR3, 42 bases in frame from the first base. The label giving this sample's time point can be read as: longitudinal time-point 1 (baseline). Libraries from unsorted PBMCs were made from 2 million PBMCs kept in RNAlater at -80 degrees C until RNA extraction. PBMCs were separated from peripheral blood using Ficoll-Hypaque density gradient centrifugation and then cryopreserved in liquid nitrogen.

The V and J genes are TRBV20-1 and TRBJ2-7; 8 bases in between match TRBD2. Sequenced input: PBMCs. The sequence derives from a female donor with HTLV-1-associated myelopathy (HAM/TSP). The CDR3 reads as follows: CSARPGGASYEQYF. The sequenced DNA is TGCAGTGCTAGACCCGGGGGGGCCTCCTACGAGCAGTACTTC.